The 10 T cell receptor beta chains below come from one sample, sequenced in a study of CD8+CD57+ T cells in acquired aplastic anemia (dated by TCRdb to between 2017 and 2018). Patients chosen for sequencing had shown expansion of CD8+CD57+ cells by flow cytometry. The sequencer listed for this sample is Illumina HiSeq 2000. Genomic DNA was used as template for profiling of TCR beta VDJ combinations and CDR3 sequences. TCRdb redid the processing of the public reads, applying fastp at Q25 and MiXCR, and retained in-frame beta chains. Every CDR3 protein is listed once, alongside the most common genes and DNA of its rows. This sample comprises 150,000 or so distinct CDR3 sequences, around 48% of them detected only once. The ten largest account for 1.1% of the sample. Sequencing was performed on sorted CD4+, CD8+, or CD8+CD57+ T cells (not recorded which) from PBMCs. These receptors were taken from a human donor with aplastic anemia.

The chain joins TRBV20-1 to TRBJ2-7; no definite D call. Germline V gives CDR1 DFQATT, CDR2 SNEGSKA (reference sequence). Trimming pared 3 bases from V and 3 bases from J, leaving 12 bases between. This CDR3 comprises 13 residues. The CDR3 bases are TGCAGTGCTAGTTCGGCCAGAGACTACGAGCAGTACTTC. Translated, it gives CSASSARDYEQYF.

There are a few counts of this clonotype. V usage is TRBV2 and J usage is TRBJ2-3; D possibly corresponds to TRBD1 (6 bases). V lost 8 bases and J 2 bases, leaving 17 bases between the germline ends. The CDR3 covers 15 residues. Germline CDR1 SNHLY, CDR2 FYNNEI. The CDR3 DNA reads as TGTGCCAGCGTAGAGGGGGTCGTCATCACAGATACGCAGTATTTT. Translating it yields CASVEGVVITDTQYF. The full variable domain, rest sourced from reference TRBV2 and TRBJ2-3, is EPEVTQTPSHQVTQMGQEVILRCVPISNHLYFYWYRQILGQKVEFLVSFYNNEISEKSEIFDDQFSVERPDGSNFTLKIRSTKLEDSAMYFCASVEGVVITDTQYFGPGTRLTVL.

Notes on this clonotype: Because the CDR3 is missing its conserved closing phenylalanine or tryptophan, this is likely a read error. The chain joins TRBV10-3 to TRBJ1-2; unclear D gene. The CDR3 has 12 residues. From germline, CDR1 is ENHRY and CDR2 SYGVKD. Trimming stripped 6 bases from V and 2 bases from J, with 7 bases between. For the CDR3, the DNA is TGTGCCATCAGGGGGTCAAACTATGGCTACACCCTC. Its protein product is CAIRGSNYGYTL.

The chain has TRBV10-3 and TRBJ2-1; D possibly corresponds to TRBD1 (6 bases). This CDR3 has 11 residues. V lost 5 bases and J lost 10, with 9 bases in between. Germline-derived CDR1 and CDR2 are ENHRY and SYGVKD. CDR3 DNA sequence: TGTGCCATCAGTCCGGGACAAGAGCAGTTCTTC. Amino acids: CAISPGQEQFF.

A single count supports this clonotype. The chain employs TRBV5-1 and TRBJ1-1; D is perhaps TRBD1 (6 bases). Germline CDR1 and CDR2: SGHRS and YFSETQ. V lost 2 bases and J 1 base, leaving 12 bases between the germline ends. The CDR3 totals 15 residues. CDR3 amino acids: CASSFSQGGNTEAFF. CDR3 in DNA: TGCGCCAGCAGCTTTTCACAGGGAGGGAACACTGAAGCTTTCTTT.

About this clonotype: A much larger clone lies one base from this, so it may be a read error. The chain employs TRBV18 and TRBJ2-7; TRBD1 aligns across 7 bases. Trimming cost V 2 bases and J 4 bases; bases outside gene matches: 14. Germline CDR1 KGHSH, CDR2 LQKENI. CDR3 length: 17 amino acids. CDR3 loop: CASSPNAWGTASYEQYF. For the CDR3, the DNA is TGTGCCAGCTCACCAAACGCTTGGGGGACAGCGTCATACGAGCAGTACTTC.

CDR3 DNA: TGTGCCAGCAGCGAAAGCGGGGGGACCCAGTACTTC. Amino acid sequence: CASSESGGTQYF. The chain joins TRBV7-2 to TRBJ2-5, with 8 bases aligning to TRBD2. Per germline, CDR1 SGHTA and CDR2 FQGNSA. With 5 bases clipped from V and 7 bases from J, the junction kept 3 bases outside the gene matches. The CDR3 extends over 12 amino acids.

J is TRBJ1-4 and V is TRBV5-1, with D possibly matching TRBD1 (6 bases). The V gene lost 4 bases and the J gene lost 5 bases, with 12 bases spanning the gap. Per the germline V gene, CDR1 is SGHRS and CDR2 is YFSETQ. The CDR3 has 14 amino acids. The CDR3 nucleotides read TGCGCCAGCAGCCGCCGGGACATGAATGAAAAACTGTTTTTT. Its translation is CASSRRDMNEKLFF.

The rearrangement joins TRBV24-1 to TRBJ2-1; the D is unclear. The germline CDR1 and CDR2 sequences are KGHDR and SFDVKD. The V end lost 0 bases, the J end lost 0 bases, and 8 bases lay between the germline ends. The CDR3 runs to 16 residues. The CDR3 bases are TGTGCCACCAGTGATTTGGGTCCGAGCTCCTACAATGAGCAGTTCTTC. It translates to CATSDLGPSSYNEQFF.

This clonotype was picked up many times. The chain carries TRBV29-1 and TRBJ2-5; D may be TRBD2 (6 bases). The CDR3 extends over 15 amino acids. In germline, CDR1 is SQVTM, CDR2 ANQGSEA. The V end was cut by 4 bases, the J end by 2 bases, with 17 bases between. The CDR3: CSVGRARGGQETQYF. The CDR3 DNA sequence: TGCAGCGTTGGGAGGGCGAGGGGAGGACAAGAGACCCAGTACTTC.